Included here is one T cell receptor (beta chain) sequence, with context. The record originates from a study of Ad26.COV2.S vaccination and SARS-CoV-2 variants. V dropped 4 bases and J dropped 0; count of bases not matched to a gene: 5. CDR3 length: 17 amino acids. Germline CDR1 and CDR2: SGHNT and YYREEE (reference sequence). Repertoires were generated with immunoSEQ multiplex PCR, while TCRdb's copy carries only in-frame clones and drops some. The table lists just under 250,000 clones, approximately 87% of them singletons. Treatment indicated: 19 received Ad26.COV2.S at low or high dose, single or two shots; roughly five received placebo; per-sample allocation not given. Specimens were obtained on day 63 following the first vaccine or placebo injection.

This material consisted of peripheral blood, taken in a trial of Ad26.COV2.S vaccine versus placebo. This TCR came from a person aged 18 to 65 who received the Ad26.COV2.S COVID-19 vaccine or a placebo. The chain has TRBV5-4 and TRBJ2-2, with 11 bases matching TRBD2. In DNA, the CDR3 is TGTGCCAGCAGCAGTGGGACTAGCGGTTCGAACACCGGGGAGCTGTTTTTT. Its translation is CASSSGTSGSNTGELFF.